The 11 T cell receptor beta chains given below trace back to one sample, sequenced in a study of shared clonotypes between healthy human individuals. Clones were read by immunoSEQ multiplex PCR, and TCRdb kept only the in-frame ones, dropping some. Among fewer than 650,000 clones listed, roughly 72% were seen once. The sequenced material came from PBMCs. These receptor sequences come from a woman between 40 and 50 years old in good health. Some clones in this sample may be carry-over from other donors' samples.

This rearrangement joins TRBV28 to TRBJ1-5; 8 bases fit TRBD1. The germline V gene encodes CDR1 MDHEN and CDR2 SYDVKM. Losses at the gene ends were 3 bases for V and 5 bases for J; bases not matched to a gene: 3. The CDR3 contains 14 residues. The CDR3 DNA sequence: TGTGCCAGCAGTTTGGGACAGGCCTATCAGCCCCAGCATTTT. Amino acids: CASSLGQAYQPQHF.

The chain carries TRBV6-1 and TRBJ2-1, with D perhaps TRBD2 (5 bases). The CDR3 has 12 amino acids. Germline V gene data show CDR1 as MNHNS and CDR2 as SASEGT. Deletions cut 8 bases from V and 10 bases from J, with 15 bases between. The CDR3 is CASLTIEWEQFF. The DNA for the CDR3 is TGTGCCAGCCTGACTATAGAATGGGAGCAGTTCTTC.

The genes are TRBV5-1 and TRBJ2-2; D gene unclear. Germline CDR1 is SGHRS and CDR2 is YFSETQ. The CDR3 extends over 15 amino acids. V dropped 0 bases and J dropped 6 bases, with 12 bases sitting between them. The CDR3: CASSLVPRHAGELFF. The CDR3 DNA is TGCGCCAGCAGCTTGGTTCCGCGGCACGCCGGGGAGCTGTTTTTT.

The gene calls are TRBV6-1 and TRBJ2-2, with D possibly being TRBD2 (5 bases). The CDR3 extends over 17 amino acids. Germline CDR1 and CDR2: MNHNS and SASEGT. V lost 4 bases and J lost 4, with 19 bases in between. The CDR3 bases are TGTGCCAGCAGTGCGCCACTGTTGTTTGGAGGCACCGGGGAGCTGTTTTTT. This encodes CASSAPLLFGGTGELFF.

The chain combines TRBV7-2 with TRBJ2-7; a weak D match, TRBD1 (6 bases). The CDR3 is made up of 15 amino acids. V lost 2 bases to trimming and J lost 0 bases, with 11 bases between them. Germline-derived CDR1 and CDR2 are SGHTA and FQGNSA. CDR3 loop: CASSLKAGDSYEQYF. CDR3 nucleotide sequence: TGTGCCAGCAGCTTAAAGGCAGGGGACTCCTACGAGCAGTACTTC.

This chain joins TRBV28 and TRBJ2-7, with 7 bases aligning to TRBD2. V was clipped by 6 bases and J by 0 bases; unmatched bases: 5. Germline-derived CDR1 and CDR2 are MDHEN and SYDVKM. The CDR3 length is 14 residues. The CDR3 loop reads CASRQAGHSYEQYF. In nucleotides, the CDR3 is TGTGCCAGCAGGCAAGCGGGGCACTCCTACGAGCAGTACTTC.

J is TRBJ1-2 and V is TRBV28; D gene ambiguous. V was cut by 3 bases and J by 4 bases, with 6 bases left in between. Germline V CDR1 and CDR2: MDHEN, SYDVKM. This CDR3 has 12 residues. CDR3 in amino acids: CASSFASYGYTF. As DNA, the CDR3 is TGTGCCAGCAGTTTTGCCAGCTATGGCTACACCTTC.

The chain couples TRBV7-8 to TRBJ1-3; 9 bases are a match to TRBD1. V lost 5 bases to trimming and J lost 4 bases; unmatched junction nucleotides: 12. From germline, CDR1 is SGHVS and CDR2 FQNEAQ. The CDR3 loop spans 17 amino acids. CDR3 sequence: CASSIRDRDFSGNTIYF. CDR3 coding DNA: TGTGCCAGCAGCATCCGGGACAGGGATTTTTCCGGAAACACCATATATTTT.

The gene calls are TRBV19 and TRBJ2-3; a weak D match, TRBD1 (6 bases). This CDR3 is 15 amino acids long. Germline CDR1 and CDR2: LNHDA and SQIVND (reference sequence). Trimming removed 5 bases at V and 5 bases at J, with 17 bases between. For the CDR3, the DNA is TGTGCCAGTAGTGCCAACAGGGTCGCGCGAGATACGCAGTATTTT. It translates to CASSANRVARDTQYF.

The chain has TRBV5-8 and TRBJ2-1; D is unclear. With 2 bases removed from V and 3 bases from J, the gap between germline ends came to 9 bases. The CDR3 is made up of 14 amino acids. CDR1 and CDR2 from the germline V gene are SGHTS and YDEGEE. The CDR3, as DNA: TGTGCCAGCAGCTTAGGCACTTTCTACAATGAGCAGTTCTTC. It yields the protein CASSLGTFYNEQFF.

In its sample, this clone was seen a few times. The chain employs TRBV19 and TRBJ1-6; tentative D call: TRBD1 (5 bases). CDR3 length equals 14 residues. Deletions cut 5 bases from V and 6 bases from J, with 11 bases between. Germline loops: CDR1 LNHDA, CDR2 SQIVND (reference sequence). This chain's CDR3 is CASSGAPSNSPLHF. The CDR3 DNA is TGTGCCAGTAGTGGGGCGCCTTCTAATTCACCCCTCCACTTT. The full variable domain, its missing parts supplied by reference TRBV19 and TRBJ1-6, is DGGITQSPKYLFRKEGQNVTLSCEQNLNHDAMYWYRQDPGQGLRLIYYSQIVNDFQKGDIAEGYSVSREKKESFPLTVTSAQKNPTAFYLCASSGAPSNSPLHFGNGTRLTVT.